The 19 T cell receptor beta chains presented below share a single source sample, sequenced in a study of shared clonotypes between healthy human individuals. Some clones are missing from TCRdb's copy, which holds only in-frame ones; the method was immunoSEQ multiplex PCR. The sample includes approximately 2,300,000 clones, 85% to 95% of them seen just once. Sequenced sample: naive CD4+ T cells from PBMCs. Regarding subset: CD45RA+ positively selected. The receptor set was obtained from a young man in good health. Some clones in this sample may be carry-over from other donors' samples.

Concerning this clone: Within the sample, other DNA sequences also encode this same CDR3. The chain has TRBV18 and TRBJ1-2; 11 nucleotides align to TRBD1. With V trimmed by 4 bases and J by 3 bases, 4 bases remained unmatched. Germline V gene lookup returns CDR1 KGHSH and CDR2 LQKENI. This CDR3 has 15 residues. CDR3 in amino acids: CASSLRTGGDYGYTF. CDR3 nucleotides: TGTGCCAGCTCACTCCGGACAGGGGGCGACTATGGCTACACCTTC.

The chain uses TRBV7-2 and TRBJ2-3, with a tentative D call TRBD2 (6 bases). V was pared by 1 base and J by 6 bases, with 11 bases between. The CDR3 covers 14 residues. Germline-derived CDR1 and CDR2 are SGHTA and FQGNSA. The CDR3, as DNA: TGTGCCAGCAGCTTAGTCCAGGGACTGGATACGCAGTATTTT. It translates to CASSLVQGLDTQYF.

The chain combines TRBV2 with TRBJ1-2; no clear D. The V gene lost 6 bases and the J gene lost 3 bases, with 8 bases spanning the gap. From germline, CDR1 is SNHLY and CDR2 FYNNEI. The CDR3 totals 12 residues. CDR3 DNA: TGTGCCAGCAGGGACGACCACTATGGCTACACCTTC. It yields the protein CASRDDHYGYTF.

The gene calls are TRBV7-3 and TRBJ2-3; 9 bases are a match to TRBD2. V lost 6 bases and J lost 4; bases outside the gene matches: 14. Germline V gene lookup returns CDR1 SGHTA and CDR2 FQGTGA. The length of the CDR3 is 17 residues. DNA of the CDR3: TGTGCCAGCAGTCATCCTGGGGCGGGAGGGAAGGCAGATACGCAGTATTTT. Residues: CASSHPGAGGKADTQYF.

The V and J genes are TRBV4-1 and TRBJ2-5; 8 nucleotides line up with TRBD1. The CDR3 consists of 16 residues. Germline CDR1 and CDR2: MGHRA and YSYEKL. After removal of 9 bases from V and 5 bases from J, the junction contained 17 bases not matched to a gene. The CDR3 bases are TGCGCCAGTCGAAGGACAGGGCTAGGGGGCAGGGAGACCCAGTACTTC. Encoded protein: CASRRTGLGGRETQYF.

The rearrangement uses TRBV5-1 and TRBJ1-1; D is ambiguous. This CDR3 is 11 amino acids long. The V end lost 0 bases, the J end lost 10 bases, and 7 bases lay between the germline ends. Germline lookup yields CDR1 SGHRS and CDR2 YFSETQ. CDR3 in DNA: TGCGCCAGCAGCTTGGCGGAGGTAGCTTTCTTT. Its translation: CASSLAEVAFF.

The chain carries TRBV6-4 and TRBJ2-1, with TRBD2 identical over 15 bases. V lost 7 bases, J lost 13 bases, and 11 bases stayed unmatched. Germline values: CDR1 MRHNA, CDR2 SNTAGT. The CDR3 is 15 amino acids. The CDR3 spells CASKSVGTSGRFQFF. The CDR3, as DNA: TGTGCCAGCAAAAGTGTTGGGACTAGCGGGAGGTTTCAGTTCTTC.

V and J are TRBV5-4 and TRBJ2-4; TRBD1 might be the D (5 bases). Trimming removed 4 bases at V and 5 bases at J, with 13 bases between. CDR1 and CDR2 (germline): SGHNT, YYREEE (reference sequence). The CDR3 contains 14 residues. CDR3 in amino acids: CASSAGHGENIQYF. The CDR3, as DNA: TGTGCCAGCAGCGCCGGACATGGCGAAAACATTCAGTACTTC.

This sequence joins TRBV5-8 and TRBJ2-7; TRBD1 matches at 7 bases. V shed 1 base, J shed 3 bases, and the junction held 10 bases outside the gene matches. The CDR3 contains 16 residues. The germline V gene has CDR1 SGHTS and CDR2 YDEGEE. This CDR3 is CASSLKTPTGSYEQYF. The CDR3 DNA follows: TGTGCCAGCAGCTTGAAGACCCCGACAGGGAGCTACGAGCAGTACTTC. The variable domain in full, with the rest retrieved from reference TRBV5-8 and TRBJ2-7, is EAGVTQSPTHLIKTRGQQATLRCSPISGHTSVYWYQQALGLGLQFLLWYDEGEERNRGNFPPRFSGRQFPNYSSELNVNALELEDSALYLCASSLKTPTGSYEQYFGPGTRLTVT.

The chain joins TRBV28 to TRBJ2-7; possible D gene TRBD1, 5 bases. V lost 8 bases to trimming and J lost 3 bases, with 17 bases between them. Germline V gene sequence: CDR1 MDHEN, CDR2 SYDVKM. The CDR3 consists of 14 residues. The CDR3 here is CASSGQGRGYEQYF. DNA for the CDR3: TGTGCCAGCTCCGGGCAGGGTAGGGGCTACGAGCAGTACTTC.

Turning to this clone: This sample includes further DNA sequences coding for the same CDR3. This chain links TRBV14 with TRBJ1-1; D is unresolved. There are 13 residues in the CDR3. Germline CDR1 SGHDN, CDR2 FVKESK. V lost 4 bases and J 2 bases, leaving 8 bases between the germline ends. The CDR3 bases are TGTGCCAGCAGCCCCGGGTTAAACACTGAAGCTTTCTTT. Its protein product is CASSPGLNTEAFF.

This chain's CDR3 is CAISESSGGIIRDQPQHF. The CDR3 DNA reads as TGTGCCATCAGTGAGTCGAGCGGGGGAATAATAAGGGATCAGCCCCAGCATTTT. This chain uses TRBV10-3 with TRBJ1-5, with D perhaps matching TRBD1 (5 bases). Germline CDR1 reads ENHRY; CDR2 reads SYGVKD. V lost 0 bases to trimming and J lost 5 bases, with 20 bases between them. The CDR3 sequence is 18 residues long.

The chain links TRBV2 to TRBJ1-4; weak D call: TRBD1 (6 bases). Germline V gene sequence: CDR1 SNHLY, CDR2 FYNNEI. Trimming pared 6 bases from V and 1 base from J, leaving 21 bases between. The CDR3 length is 18 residues. The CDR3 sequence: CASRRDSGAPGTNEKLFF. CDR3 DNA sequence: TGTGCCAGCAGGCGCGACTCAGGGGCCCCGGGAACTAATGAAAAACTGTTTTTT.

The chain couples TRBV4-3 to TRBJ1-2; D is unclear. V was pared by 0 bases and J by 4 bases, with 6 bases between. The CDR3 totals 13 residues. CDR1 and CDR2 from the germline V gene are LGHNA and YSLEER. CDR3 region: CASSQDLRYGYTF. The CDR3 DNA is TGCGCCAGCAGCCAAGATTTGCGCTATGGCTACACCTTC.

The rearrangement joins TRBV9 to TRBJ1-4; 8 nucleotides align to TRBD1. The CDR3 loop spans 15 amino acids. Unmatched junction bases numbered 5, after V lost 0 bases and J lost 7 bases. From germline, CDR1 is SGDLS and CDR2 YYNGEE. CDR3 region: CASSVGTGRPEKLFF. The CDR3 region has the DNA TGTGCCAGCAGCGTAGGGACAGGGCGGCCTGAAAAACTGTTTTTT.

The chain links TRBV7-8 to TRBJ1-1; 7 nucleotides match TRBD1. The ends lost 2 bases at V and 1 base at J; junction bases unmatched: 10. This CDR3 has 17 amino acids. The germline V gene encodes CDR1 SGHVS and CDR2 FQNEAQ. In DNA, the CDR3 is TGTGCCAGCAGCTTACTTAGTCGAGGGGGCCGGAACACTGAAGCTTTCTTT. It yields the protein CASSLLSRGGRNTEAFF. The variable domain in full, completed from reference TRBV7-8 and TRBJ1-1, reads GAGVSQSPRYKVAKRGQDVALRCDPISGHVSLFWYQQALGQGPEFLTYFQNEAQLDKSGLPSDRFFAERPEGSVSTLKIQRTQQEDSAVYLCASSLLSRGGRNTEAFFGQGTRLTVV.

J is TRBJ2-1 and V is TRBV11-2; 12 bases are a match to TRBD2. Germline values: CDR1 SGHAT, CDR2 FQNNGV. The CDR3 totals 15 residues. V trimming: 5 bases; J trimming: 7 bases; junction bases outside the gene matches: 6. CDR3 sequence (DNA): TGTGCCAGCAGCCCGACTAGCGGGAGTGGGAATGAGCAGTTCTTC. Its protein is CASSPTSGSGNEQFF.

The chain combines TRBV27 with TRBJ1-4; perhaps TRBD1 as D (6 bases). The CDR3 spans 15 residues. V lost 3 bases, J lost 6 bases, and 14 bases lay in between. The germline CDR1 and CDR2 sequences are MNHEY and SMNVEV (reference sequence). The CDR3 here is CASSFRGSGDEKLFF. The CDR3 coding sequence is TGTGCCAGCAGTTTTAGGGGGTCGGGAGATGAAAAACTGTTTTTT.

About this clone itself: The sample holds other DNA sequences that translate to the same CDR3. The chain joins TRBV5-6 to TRBJ1-2; D is perhaps TRBD1 (6 bases). The germline gives CDR1 SGHDT, CDR2 YYEEEE. The CDR3 consists of 13 residues. V gave up 0 bases and J gave up 5 bases, with 8 bases separating them. CDR3 residues: CASSLGGGYGYTF. CDR3 sequence (DNA): TGTGCCAGCAGCTTGGGAGGGGGTTATGGCTACACCTTC.